This T cell receptor beta chain was recorded in a study of blood T cell repertoires in COVID-19. Study-wide context: T cells, B-cell-depleted T cells, or PBMCs provided the cDNA or gDNA that served as material.

This clone was seen once. Per the study methods: Amplification of reference gene primers was used by the study to estimate nucleated cell counts. The table came from immunoSEQ multiplex PCR; TCRdb's copy has only in-frame clones and leaves some out. V and J calls plus clone size are reproduced from that table; the DNA served to infer D and trimming. The sample consists of hundreds of thousands of clones, roughly 89% of them appearing once. V lost 1 base, J lost 7 bases, and 7 bases lay in between. This CDR3 spans 12 amino acids. Looked up from germline, CDR1 is MNHEY and CDR2 is SVGEGT. The age range of participants was about 18 to 89 years, with residence in about 25 US areas.

The chain combines TRBV6-2 or TRBV6-3 with TRBJ1-2; possible D gene TRBD1, 6 bases. The sequenced sample consisted of PBMCs or T cells enriched from blood (not recorded which). This receptor was taken from a woman aged 18-30 years with acute COVID-19. CDR3 DNA sequence: TGTGCCAGCAGTTACTTCAGGGGTGGCTACACCTTC. Protein: CASSYFRGGYTF.